Each of the 21 T cell receptor beta chains below was sequenced from the same sample in a study of shared clonotypes between healthy human individuals. Sequencing was performed with immunoSEQ multiplex PCR; in TCRdb, only in-frame clones are kept and a portion is missing. The data hold over a million clones, with around 75% observed a single time. Source material: memory CD4+ T cells sorted from blood. Subset specified: CD45RA-negative fraction. The receptors here all came from a man between 18 and 35 years old in good health.

The CDR3 DNA reads TGTGCCAGTAGTATCATCAGGGGGCAGGGGAACGAGCAGTACTTC. Its translation is CASSIIRGQGNEQYF. V is TRBV19 and J is TRBJ2-7, with 8 bases matching TRBD1. The germline CDR1 and CDR2 sequences are LNHDA and SQIVND (reference sequence). Trimming at V came to 3 bases and at J to 5 bases, leaving 9 bases not matched to a gene. This CDR3 is 15 amino acids long.

The chain joins TRBV7-3 to TRBJ2-7; weak D call: TRBD1 (5 bases). In germline, CDR1 is SGHTA, CDR2 FQGTGA. The CDR3 spans 15 residues. The V gene lost 7 bases and the J gene lost 0 bases, with 16 bases spanning the gap. CDR3 nucleotide sequence: TGTGCCAGCAACCGAGACAGATATAACTCCTACGAGCAGTACTTC. Translated, it gives CASNRDRYNSYEQYF.

This clone was picked up one time. The V and J genes are TRBV19 and TRBJ2-2, with 14 bases matching TRBD2. Per the germline V gene, CDR1 is LNHDA and CDR2 is SQIVND (reference sequence). The CDR3 covers 16 residues. V dropped 8 bases and J dropped 6; count of bases not matched to a gene: 8. The CDR3 sequence is CASSTGLAGVPGELFF. The DNA of the CDR3 is TGTGCCAGTTCCACGGGACTAGCGGGAGTCCCCGGGGAGCTGTTTTTT.

This rearrangement joins TRBV5-1 to TRBJ1-4; possible D gene TRBD1, 6 bases. The CDR3 is 15 amino acids. The germline V gene has CDR1 SGHRS and CDR2 YFSETQ. Deletions cut 0 bases from V and 4 bases from J, with 10 bases between. In DNA, the CDR3 is TGCGCCAGCAGCTTGGAACAGGGAAGTAATGAAAAACTGTTTTTT. This gives the protein CASSLEQGSNEKLFF.

As to this clone: The sample holds other DNA sequences that translate to the same CDR3. J is TRBJ1-1 and V is TRBV18, with D hard to call. Germline loops: CDR1 KGHSH, CDR2 LQKENI. Deletions cut 3 bases from V and 3 bases from J, with 2 bases between. The CDR3 covers 11 residues. The CDR3 here is CASSPDTEAFF. The CDR3 region has the DNA TGTGCCAGCTCACCCGACACTGAAGCTTTCTTT.

The rearrangement links TRBV6-6 to TRBJ1-1; 9 positions match TRBD1. The V and J ends lost 10 bases and 6 bases, in that order; junction bases with no gene match: 9. The V gene's germline CDR1 is MNHNY and CDR2 SVGAGI (reference sequence). This CDR3 is 13 amino acids long. CDR3 sequence: CATTGGDAAEAFF. CDR3 sequence (DNA): TGTGCCACTACAGGGGGCGATGCGGCTGAAGCTTTCTTT.

The chain uses TRBV28 and TRBJ1-1; tentative D call: TRBD1 (6 bases). The V gene lost 1 base and the J gene lost 5 bases, with 11 bases spanning the gap. Germline V gives CDR1 MDHEN, CDR2 SYDVKM. This CDR3 contains 14 residues. CDR3 sequence: CASSLSGGQTEAFF. CDR3 nucleotide sequence: TGTGCCAGCAGTTTATCTGGGGGGCAGACTGAAGCTTTCTTT.

This clone has a handful of counts. This rearrangement joins TRBV5-1 to TRBJ1-1; 9 bases match TRBD1. V was clipped by 5 bases and J by 4 bases; unmatched bases: 6. This CDR3 has 14 residues. Per the germline V gene, CDR1 is SGHRS and CDR2 is YFSETQ. The CDR3, as DNA: TGCGCCAGCAGGAGACAGGGGGACTTCACTGAAGCTTTCTTT. Protein sequence: CASRRQGDFTEAFF.

The rearrangement joins TRBV7-2 to TRBJ1-3; D not certain. Trimming pared 4 bases from V and 9 bases from J, leaving 7 bases between. The germline V gene encodes CDR1 SGHTA and CDR2 FQGNSA. This CDR3 is 11 amino acids long. CDR3 in amino acids: CASSSEITIYF. The CDR3, as DNA: TGTGCCAGCAGCTCGGAAATCACCATATATTTT. The complete variable domain, with remaining parts taken from reference TRBV7-2 and TRBJ1-3, reads GAGVSQSPSNKVTEKGKDVELRCDPISGHTALYWYRQSLGQGLEFLIYFQGNSAPDKSGLPSDRFSAERTGGSVSTLTIQRTQQEDSAVYLCASSSEITIYFGEGSWLTVV.

The chain is built from TRBV5-1 and TRBJ1-6; the match to TRBD1 covers 7 bases. Germline V gene sequence: CDR1 SGHRS, CDR2 YFSETQ. J gave up 0 bases and V 0 bases, and 6 bases lay outside the gene matches. The CDR3 has 18 amino acids. The CDR3 is CASSLGTGLSSYNSPLHF. The CDR3, as DNA: TGCGCCAGCAGCTTGGGGACAGGTTTAAGCTCCTATAATTCACCCCTCCACTTT. The full variable domain, rest sourced from reference TRBV5-1 and TRBJ1-6, is KAGVTQTPRYLIKTRGQQVTLSCSPISGHRSVSWYQQTPGQGLQFLFEYFSETQRNKGNFPGRFSGRQFSNSRSEMNVSTLELGDSALYLCASSLGTGLSSYNSPLHFGNGTRLTVT.

The V gene is TRBV11-2, the J gene TRBJ2-4, with a weak D call TRBD1 (6 bases). The V gene lost 0 bases and the J gene lost 11 bases, with 20 bases spanning the gap. Germline V gene data show CDR1 as SGHAT and CDR2 as FQNNGV. The CDR3 loop spans 16 amino acids. The CDR3 here is CASSLDTGSKNRVQYF. CDR3 DNA sequence: TGTGCCAGCAGCTTAGATACAGGGTCAAAAAACAGGGTTCAGTACTTC.

The chain couples TRBV27 to TRBJ2-3, with D unresolved. In germline, CDR1 is MNHEY, CDR2 SMNVEV (reference sequence). V lost 3 bases to trimming and J lost 2 bases, with 15 bases between them. The CDR3 has 16 residues. The CDR3 nucleotides are TGTGCCAGCAGTTTCCTGGGGTCGGGCGACACAGATACGCAGTATTTT. Encoded protein: CASSFLGSGDTDTQYF.

The chain couples TRBV6-6 to TRBJ1-1, with 9 bases lining up with TRBD1. The junction had 9 bases not matched to a gene; V was cut back by 2 bases and J by 5 bases. Looked up from germline, CDR1 is MNHNY and CDR2 is SVGAGI (reference sequence). There are 16 residues in the CDR3. The CDR3 is CASSYSRDRVRTEAFF. CDR3 sequence (DNA): TGTGCCAGCAGTTACAGCCGGGACAGGGTCCGGACTGAAGCTTTCTTT.

CDR3 residues: CASSDDRSNQPQHF. CDR3 sequence (DNA): TGTGCCAGCAGCGATGACAGATCGAATCAGCCCCAGCATTTT. The chain uses TRBV7-2 and TRBJ1-5; D perhaps matches TRBD1 (5 bases). V was clipped by 5 bases and J by 4 bases, with 12 bases between them. CDR1 and CDR2 from the germline V gene are SGHTA and FQGNSA. This CDR3 comprises 14 residues.

The J gene is TRBJ1-2, the V gene TRBV5-1, with D maybe TRBD1 (6 bases). Germline V gives CDR1 SGHRS, CDR2 YFSETQ. This CDR3 has 15 residues. The V end was cut by 0 bases, the J end by 8 bases, with 17 bases between. CDR3: CASSLDSGASRGYTF. The CDR3 DNA reads as TGCGCCAGCAGCTTGGATTCGGGGGCGAGTCGGGGCTACACCTTC.

V usage is TRBV28 and J usage is TRBJ1-3; 8 nucleotides agree with TRBD1. CDR3 size: 14 residues. In germline, CDR1 is MDHEN, CDR2 SYDVKM. The trim removed 10 bases at V and 0 bases at J, leaving 5 bases unmatched. Here the CDR3 DNA reads TGTGCCACCGGACAGGGACTCTCTGGAAACACCATATATTTT. Protein: CATGQGLSGNTIYF.

This rearrangement joins TRBV5-6 to TRBJ2-3, with D possibly called TRBD1 or TRBD2 (5 bases each). The ends were cut back, 3 bases at V and 5 bases at J, with 16 bases in the middle. Germline CDR1 reads SGHDT; CDR2 reads YYEEEE. The length of the CDR3 is 15 residues. Here the CDR3 DNA reads TGTGCCAGCAGCTCGCGAGGGGCGGGTGGAGATACGCAGTATTTT. This gives the protein CASSSRGAGGDTQYF. Full variable domain (remainder filled in from reference TRBV5-6 and TRBJ2-3): DAGVTQSPTHLIKTRGQQVTLRCSPKSGHDTVSWYQQALGQGPQFIFQYYEEEERQRGNFPDRFSGHQFPNYSSELNVNALLLGDSALYLCASSSRGAGGDTQYFGPGTRLTVL.

The chain recombines TRBV6-6 with TRBJ2-7; 9 bases are a match to TRBD1. Germline V gene sequence: CDR1 MNHNY, CDR2 SVGAGI (reference sequence). The CDR3 sequence is 15 residues long. The trim removed 2 bases at V and 4 bases at J, leaving 6 bases unmatched. Written as DNA, the CDR3 is TGTGCCAGCAGTTACCCGGGACAGGGACGTTACGAGCAGTACTTC. It is translated as CASSYPGQGRYEQYF.

The V call is TRBV27, the J call TRBJ2-7; TRBD2 matches at 7 bases. The V gene end was trimmed by 3 bases and the J gene end by 3 bases; junction bases not matched to a gene: 5. Per germline, CDR1 MNHEY and CDR2 SMNVEV (reference sequence). CDR3 length equals 14 residues. The CDR3 here is CASSFERGNYEQYF. The CDR3 DNA follows: TGTGCCAGCAGTTTTGAGCGGGGCAACTACGAGCAGTACTTC.

This clone came up once. The chain couples TRBV28 to TRBJ2-7; 7 nucleotides match TRBD1. This CDR3 is built from 14 residues. J lost 0 bases, V lost 8 bases, and 7 bases had no gene match. Germline CDR1 is MDHEN and CDR2 is SYDVKM. The CDR3 DNA follows: TGTGCCAGCGTCCCGGGACAGAGCTCCTACGAGCAGTACTTC. Protein sequence: CASVPGQSSYEQYF.

This clone was detected ten times or more. The J gene is TRBJ2-1, the V gene TRBV9, with TRBD2 matching 9 bases. CDR1 and CDR2 (germline): SGDLS, YYNGEE. V dropped 4 bases and J dropped 5; count of bases not matched to a gene: 10. The CDR3 runs to 16 residues. DNA of the CDR3: TGTGCCAGCAGCACGACCGGCGGGAGGGAAAACAATGAGCAGTTCTTC. Translated, it gives CASSTTGGRENNEQFF.